In its sample, the clone carrying this TCR beta chain was seen many times. Its target is unknown. This sample's time point: pre-sensitization, week 0. Treatment: therapeutic diphenylcyclopropenone sensitization with weekly scalp DPC. The sample belongs to a study of human T cells and chemical hapten exposure. Notes on the study in general: The study found expanded TCRs formed significantly more large CDR3 similarity clusters than controls.

One entry per CDR3 protein results from TCRdb running MiXCR on the RACE reads. The sample yields some 70,000 distinct CDR3 sequences, approximately 10% seen once. The V end was cut by 5 bases, the J end by 4 bases, with 15 bases between. The germline CDR1 and CDR2 sequences are SGHTA and FQGTGA. This CDR3 has 15 amino acids. The specimen was whole blood, collected in connection with sensitization to the hapten diphenylcyclopropenone (DPC). The chain is built from TRBV7-3 and TRBJ2-1; D is ambiguous. The receptor was derived from a woman in her fifties or sixties with alopecia areata. Some clones in this sample may be carry-over from other donors' samples. For the CDR3, the DNA is TGTGCCAGCAGCCCCGACCGGGCGGTATACAATGAGCAGTTCTTC. This sequence encodes CASSPDRAVYNEQFF.